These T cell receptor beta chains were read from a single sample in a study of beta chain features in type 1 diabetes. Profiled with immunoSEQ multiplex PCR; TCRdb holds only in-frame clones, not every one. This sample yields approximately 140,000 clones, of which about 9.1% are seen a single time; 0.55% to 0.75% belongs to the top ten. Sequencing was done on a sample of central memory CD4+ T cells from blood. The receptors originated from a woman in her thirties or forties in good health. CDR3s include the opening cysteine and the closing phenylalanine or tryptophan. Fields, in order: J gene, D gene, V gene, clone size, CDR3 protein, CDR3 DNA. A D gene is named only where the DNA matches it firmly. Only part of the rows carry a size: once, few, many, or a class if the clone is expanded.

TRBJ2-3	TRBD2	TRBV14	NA	CASSRTSGATDTQYF	TGTGCCAGCAGCCGGACTAGCGGGGCCACAGATACGCAGTATTTT
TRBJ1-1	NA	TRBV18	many	CASSPPDRGEAFF	TGTGCCAGCTCACCACCGGATAGGGGCGAAGCTTTCTTT
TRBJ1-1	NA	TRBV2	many	CASRLDRGGTEAFF	TGTGCCAGCAGGTTGGATAGGGGAGGCACTGAAGCTTTCTTT
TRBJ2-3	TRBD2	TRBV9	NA	CASRGGDYSSTDTQYF	TGTGCCAGCAGGGGCGGGGACTACTCTAGCACAGATACGCAGTATTTT
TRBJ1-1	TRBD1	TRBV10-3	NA	CAISGQGGNTEAFF	TGTGCCATCAGTGGACAGGGAGGGAACACTGAAGCTTTCTTT
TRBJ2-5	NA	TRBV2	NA	CASTRTAQETQYF	TGTGCCAGCACGAGGACAGCCCAAGAGACCCAGTACTTC
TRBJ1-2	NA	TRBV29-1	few	CSVEDEGLAYGYTF	TGCAGCGTTGAAGACGAGGGTCTGGCCTATGGCTACACCTTC
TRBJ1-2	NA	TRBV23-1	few	CASSQSRVNYGYTF	TGCGCCAGCAGTCAATCCCGGGTTAACTATGGCTACACCTTC
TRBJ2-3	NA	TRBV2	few	CASSEVLFDTQYF	TGTGCCAGCAGTGAAGTACTATTTGATACGCAGTATTTT
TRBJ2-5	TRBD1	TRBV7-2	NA	CASSSPGTGAETQYF	TGTGCCAGCAGCTCCCCCGGGACAGGGGCCGAGACCCAGTACTTC
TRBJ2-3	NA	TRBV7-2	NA	CASSLQLTGDTQYF	TGTGCCAGCAGCTTACAATTGACGGGAGATACGCAGTATTTT
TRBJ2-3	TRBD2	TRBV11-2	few	CASSLTPLAGGTDTQYF	TGTGCCAGCAGCTTAACCCCCCTAGCGGGGGGCACAGATACGCAGTATTTT
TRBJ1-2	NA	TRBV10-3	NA	CAISGGNYGYTF	TGTGCCATCAGTGGCGGGAACTATGGCTACACCTTC
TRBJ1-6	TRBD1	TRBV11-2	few	CASSGQGGSPLHF	TGTGCCAGCAGCGGTCAGGGGGGTTCACCCCTCCACTTT
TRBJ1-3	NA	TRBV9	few	CASTLDDSWWRNTIYF	TGTGCCAGCACGCTAGACGACAGTTGGTGGCGAAACACCATATATTTT
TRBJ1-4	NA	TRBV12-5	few	CASGLTPGANEKLFF	TGTGCTAGTGGCCTCACTCCGGGGGCTAATGAAAAACTGTTTTTT
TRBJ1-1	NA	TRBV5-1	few	CASSGTGLNTEAFF	TGCGCCAGCAGCGGCACAGGATTGAACACTGAAGCTTTCTTT
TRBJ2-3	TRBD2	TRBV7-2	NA	CASSYSSGGIDTQYF	TGTGCCAGCAGTTACTCTAGCGGGGGGATAGATACGCAGTATTTT
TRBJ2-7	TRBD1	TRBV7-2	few	CASNENYRGFSEQYF	TGTGCCAGCAACGAAAATTACAGGGGGTTTTCCGAGCAGTACTTC
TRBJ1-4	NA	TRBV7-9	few	CASSLAQTATNEKLFF	TGTGCCAGCAGCTTAGCCCAGACAGCAACTAATGAAAAACTGTTTTTT
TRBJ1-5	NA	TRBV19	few	CASSIGAARYDQPQHF	TGTGCCAGTAGTATAGGGGCTGCACGGTATGATCAGCCCCAGCATTTT
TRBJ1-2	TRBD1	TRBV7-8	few	CASSPEQTGFYGYTF	TGTGCCAGCAGCCCCGAGCAGACAGGGTTCTATGGCTACACCTTC
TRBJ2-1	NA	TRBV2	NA	CASSPSGVALFF	TGTGCCAGTTCCCCCTCGGGGGTAGCTCTCTTCTTC
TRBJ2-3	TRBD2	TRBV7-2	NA	CAIALAGATDTQYF	TGTGCCATCGCACTAGCGGGGGCCACAGATACGCAGTATTTT
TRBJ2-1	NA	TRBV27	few	CASSLEFKRGGSYNEQFF	TGTGCCAGCAGTTTAGAGTTTAAGAGGGGGGGCAGTTACAATGAGCAGTTCTTC
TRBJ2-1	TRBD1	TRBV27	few	CASSTKFPGQGHSYNEQFF	TGTGCCAGCAGTACAAAATTCCCGGGACAGGGCCACTCCTACAATGAGCAGTTCTTC
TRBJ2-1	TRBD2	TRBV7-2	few	CASSLVGGLAGGNEQFF	TGTGCCAGCAGCTTAGTGGGAGGGCTAGCGGGGGGGAATGAGCAGTTCTTC
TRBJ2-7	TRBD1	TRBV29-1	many	CSAGTGVHEQYF	TGCAGTGCCGGGACAGGGGTCCACGAGCAGTACTTC
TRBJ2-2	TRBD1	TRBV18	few	CASSRGQGTDGELFF	TGTGCCAGCTCTCGAGGACAGGGTACGGACGGGGAGCTGTTTTTT
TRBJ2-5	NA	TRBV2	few	CASSVTGSAGETQYF	TGTGCCAGCAGTGTCACCGGGTCCGCCGGCGAGACCCAGTACTTC
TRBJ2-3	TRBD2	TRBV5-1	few	CASSSYPPSGGADTQYF	TGCGCCAGCAGCTCATACCCCCCTAGCGGGGGGGCAGATACGCAGTATTTT
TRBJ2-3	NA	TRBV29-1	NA	CSVGDLQVVRHSTDTQYF	TGCAGCGTTGGAGACCTCCAAGTGGTTCGACACAGCACAGATACGCAGTATTTT
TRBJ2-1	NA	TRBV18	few	CASSGQIYNEQFF	TGTGCCAGCTCAGGACAGATCTACAATGAGCAGTTCTTC
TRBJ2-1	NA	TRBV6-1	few	CASRARAVNEQFF	TGTGCCAGCAGAGCAAGAGCCGTTAATGAGCAGTTCTTC
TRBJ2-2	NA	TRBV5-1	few	CASSPDRMDTGELFF	TGCGCCAGCAGCCCGGACAGAATGGACACCGGGGAGCTGTTTTTT
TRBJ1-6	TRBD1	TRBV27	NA	CASSYRDSSLPLHF	TGTGCCAGCAGCTACCGGGACAGCTCGCTTCCCCTCCACTTT
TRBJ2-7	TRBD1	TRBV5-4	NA	CASSQQGAHEQYF	TGTGCCAGCAGCCAACAGGGGGCCCACGAGCAGTACTTC
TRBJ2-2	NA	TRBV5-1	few	CASLESSNTGELFF	TGCGCCAGCCTCGAGAGCTCGAACACCGGGGAGCTGTTTTTT
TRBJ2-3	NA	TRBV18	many	CASAGLPDTQYF	TGTGCCAGCGCGGGACTCCCAGATACGCAGTATTTT
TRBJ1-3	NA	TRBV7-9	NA	CASSLEGTSGNTIYF	TGTGCCAGCAGCTTAGAGGGGACATCTGGAAACACCATATATTTT
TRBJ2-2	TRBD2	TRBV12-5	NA	CASGYGGVSTGELFF	TGTGCTAGTGGTTATGGGGGGGTCAGCACCGGGGAGCTGTTTTTT
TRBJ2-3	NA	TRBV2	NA	CASSERLPSTDTQYF	TGTGCCAGCAGTGAAAGACTACCGTCCACAGATACGCAGTATTTT
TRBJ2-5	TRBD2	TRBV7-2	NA	CASSLEGSGGQETQYF	TGTGCCAGCAGCTTAGAAGGCAGCGGGGGCCAAGAGACCCAGTACTTC
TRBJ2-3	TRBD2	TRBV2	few	CASSPLLAGGLTDTQYF	TGTGCCAGCAGTCCCCTACTAGCGGGGGGCCTCACAGATACGCAGTATTTT
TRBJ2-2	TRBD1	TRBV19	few	CASNPRQGANTGELFF	TGTGCCAGCAACCCTCGACAGGGGGCGAACACCGGGGAGCTGTTTTTT
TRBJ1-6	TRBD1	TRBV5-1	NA	CASSLGQGGSPLHF	TGCGCCAGCAGCTTGGGTCAGGGGGGTTCACCCCTCCACTTT
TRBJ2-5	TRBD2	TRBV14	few	CASSHPSGAQETQYF	TGTGCCAGCAGCCACCCCAGCGGGGCGCAAGAGACCCAGTACTTC
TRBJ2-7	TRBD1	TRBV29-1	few	CSAAGQGFYEQYF	TGCAGCGCCGCGGGACAGGGGTTCTACGAGCAGTACTTC
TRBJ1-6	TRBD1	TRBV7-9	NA	CASGETGGSSPLHF	TGTGCCAGCGGAGAGACAGGGGGCAGTTCACCCCTCCACTTT
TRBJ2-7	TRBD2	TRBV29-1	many	CSVDQAGGNEQYF	TGCAGCGTTGATCAAGCGGGGGGGAACGAGCAGTACTTC
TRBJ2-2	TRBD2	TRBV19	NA	CASSIIGEGTGELFF	TGTGCCAGTAGTATTATCGGGGAGGGAACCGGGGAGCTGTTTTTT